These 8 T cell receptor beta chains came from one sample sequenced in a study of technical replicates of blood from a few donors. TCRdb keeps only in-frame clones here, not all; method: immunoSEQ multiplex PCR. The sample yields 60,000 to 70,000 clones, around 86% seen once. Sequenced: PBMCs. All receptors come from a human donor in good health. Some clones in this sample may be carry-over from other donors' samples.

J is TRBJ2-7 and V is TRBV27, with D possibly matching TRBD2 (6 bases). This CDR3 has 15 amino acids. Germline CDR1 MNHEY, CDR2 SMNVEV (reference sequence). V lost 0 bases to trimming and J lost 2 bases, with 11 bases between them. This CDR3 reads CASSLSVTSPYEQYF. CDR3 sequence (DNA): TGTGCCAGCAGTTTATCGGTAACTAGCCCCTACGAGCAGTACTTC.

The chain uses TRBV7-9 and TRBJ1-5; 8 bases are a match to TRBD1. CDR1 and CDR2 (germline): SEHNR, FQNEAQ (reference sequence). The V gene end was trimmed by 5 bases and the J gene end by 3 bases; junction bases not matched to a gene: 9. This CDR3 contains 16 residues. The CDR3 nucleotides are TGTGCCAGCAGCCCGCAAGGGACAGGTCACAATCAGCCCCAGCATTTT. Protein sequence: CASSPQGTGHNQPQHF. Full variable domain (rest looked up from reference TRBV7-9 and TRBJ1-5): DTGVSQNPRHKITKRGQNVTFRCDPISEHNRLYWYRQTLGQGPEFLTYFQNEAQLEKSRLLSDRFSAERPKGSFSTLEIQRTEQGDSAMYLCASSPQGTGHNQPQHFGDGTRLSIL.

The chain links TRBV15 to TRBJ2-2; no reliable D call. The V end was cut by 0 bases, the J end by 5 bases, with 13 bases between. The CDR3 is made up of 16 amino acids. Germline assignment: CDR1 LNHNV and CDR2 YYDKDF (reference sequence). The CDR3 sequence: CATSRDSKLRTGELFF. In nucleotides, the CDR3 is TGTGCCACCAGCAGAGATAGTAAGCTTCGGACCGGGGAGCTGTTTTTT.

This chain links TRBV5-4 with TRBJ2-5; D is unclear. V dropped 3 bases and J dropped 1 base, with 13 bases sitting between them. The CDR3 is made up of 15 amino acids. Germline CDR1 reads SGHNT; CDR2 reads YYREEE (reference sequence). This CDR3 reads CASSYLVAAQETQYF. The CDR3 coding sequence is TGTGCCAGCAGCTACCTAGTGGCGGCCCAAGAGACCCAGTACTTC.

Only one count was recorded for this clone. The V gene is TRBV15, the J gene TRBJ2-1, with TRBD1 matching 9 bases. The CDR3 has 17 amino acids. Looked up from germline, CDR1 is LNHNV and CDR2 is YYDKDF (reference sequence). The ends lost 1 base at V and 7 bases at J; junction bases unmatched: 11. CDR3 sequence: CATSRGGDRESVNEQFF. DNA for the CDR3: TGTGCCACCAGCAGAGGTGGGGACAGGGAAAGTGTGAATGAGCAGTTCTTC.

The chain combines TRBV4-1 with TRBJ1-2; maybe TRBD1 (5 bases). The length of the CDR3 is 16 residues. Deletions cut 0 bases from V and 4 bases from J, with 15 bases between. CDR1 is MGHRA, CDR2 YSYEKL, per germline. CDR3 loop: CASSQEPGQGGYGYTF. Here the CDR3 DNA reads TGCGCCAGCAGCCAAGAACCGGGCCAGGGAGGCTATGGCTACACCTTC.

The chain joins TRBV29-1 to TRBJ1-1, with 7 bases that match TRBD1. From germline, CDR1 is SQVTM and CDR2 ANQGSEA. CDR3 length equals 13 residues. Trimming took 7 bases from V and 5 from J; bases not matched to a gene: 10. DNA of the CDR3: TGCAGCGCCGCACAGGGGCTTGGGACTGAAGCTTTCTTT. Translated: CSAAQGLGTEAFF.

The chain recombines TRBV7-3 with TRBJ2-1; 7 nucleotides align to TRBD2. CDR1 SGHTA and CDR2 FQGTGA come from the germline V gene. The CDR3 runs to 15 residues. V shed 5 bases and J 2 bases; nucleotides not matched to a gene: 6. CDR3 residues: CASSRTSEPYNEQFF. Written as DNA, the CDR3 is TGTGCCAGCAGCAGAACTAGCGAACCCTACAATGAGCAGTTCTTC. Filled out from reference TRBV7-3 and TRBJ2-1, the complete variable domain reads GAGVSQTPSNKVTEKGKYVELRCDPISGHTALYWYRQSLGQGPEFLIYFQGTGAADDSGLPNDRFFAVRPEGSVSTLKIQRTERGDSAVYLCASSRTSEPYNEQFFGPGTRLTVL.